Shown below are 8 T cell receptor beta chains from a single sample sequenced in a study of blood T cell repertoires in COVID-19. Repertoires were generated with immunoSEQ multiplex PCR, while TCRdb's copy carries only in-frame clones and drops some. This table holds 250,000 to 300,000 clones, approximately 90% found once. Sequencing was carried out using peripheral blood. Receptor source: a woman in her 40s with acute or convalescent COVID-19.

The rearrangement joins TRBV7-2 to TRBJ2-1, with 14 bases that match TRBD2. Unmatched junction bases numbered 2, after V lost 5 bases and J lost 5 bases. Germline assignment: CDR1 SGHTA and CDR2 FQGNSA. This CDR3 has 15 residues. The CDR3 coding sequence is TGTGCCAGCAGCGGGACTAGCGGGGGAAACAATGAGCAGTTCTTC. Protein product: CASSGTSGGNNEQFF.

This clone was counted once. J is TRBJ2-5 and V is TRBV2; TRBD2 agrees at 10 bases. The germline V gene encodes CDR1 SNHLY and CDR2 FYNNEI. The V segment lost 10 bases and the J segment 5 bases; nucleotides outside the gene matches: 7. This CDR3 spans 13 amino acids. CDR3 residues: CATERGLAETQYF. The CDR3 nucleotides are TGTGCCACGGAACGGGGACTAGCGGAGACCCAGTACTTC. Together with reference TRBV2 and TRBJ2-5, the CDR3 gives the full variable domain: EPEVTQTPSHQVTQMGQEVILRCVPISNHLYFYWYRQILGQKVEFLVSFYNNEISEKSEIFDDQFSVERPDGSNFTLKIRSTKLEDSAMYFCATERGLAETQYFGPGTRLLVL.

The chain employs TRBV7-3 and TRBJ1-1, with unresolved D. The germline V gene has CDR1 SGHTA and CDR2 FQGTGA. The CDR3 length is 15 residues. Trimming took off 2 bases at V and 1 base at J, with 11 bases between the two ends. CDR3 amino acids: CASSLGSDGNTEAFF. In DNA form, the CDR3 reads TGTGCCAGCAGCTTAGGTAGCGACGGGAACACTGAAGCTTTCTTT.

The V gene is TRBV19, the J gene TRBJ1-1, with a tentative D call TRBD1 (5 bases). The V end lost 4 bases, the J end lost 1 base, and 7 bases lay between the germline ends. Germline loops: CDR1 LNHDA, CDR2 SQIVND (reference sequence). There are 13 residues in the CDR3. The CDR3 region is CASSTRANTEAFF. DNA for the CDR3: TGTGCCAGTAGTACCAGGGCGAACACTGAAGCTTTCTTT.

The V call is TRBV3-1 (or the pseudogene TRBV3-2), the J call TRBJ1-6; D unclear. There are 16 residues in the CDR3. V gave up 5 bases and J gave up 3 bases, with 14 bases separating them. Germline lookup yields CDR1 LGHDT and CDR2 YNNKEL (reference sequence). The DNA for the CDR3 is TGTGCCAGCAGCGCCCGGCCGGAGTTCTATAATTCACCCCTCCACTTT. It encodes CASSARPEFYNSPLHF.

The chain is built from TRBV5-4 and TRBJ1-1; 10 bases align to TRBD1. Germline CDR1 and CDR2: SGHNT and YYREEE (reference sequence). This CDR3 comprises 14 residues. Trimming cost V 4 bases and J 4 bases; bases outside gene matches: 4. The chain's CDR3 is CASSLGTGVTEAFF. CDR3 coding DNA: TGTGCCAGCAGCCTAGGGACAGGGGTCACTGAAGCTTTCTTT. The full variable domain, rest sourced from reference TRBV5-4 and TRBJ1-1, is ETGVTQSPTHLIKTRGQQVTLRCSSQSGHNTVSWYQQALGQGPQFIFQYYREEENGRGNFPPRFSGLQFPNYSSELNVNALELDDSALYLCASSLGTGVTEAFFGQGTRLTVV.

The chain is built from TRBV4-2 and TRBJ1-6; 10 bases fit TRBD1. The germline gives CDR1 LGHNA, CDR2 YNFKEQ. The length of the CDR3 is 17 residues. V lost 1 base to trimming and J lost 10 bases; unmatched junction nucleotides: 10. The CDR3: CASSQGGGRGQGSPLHF. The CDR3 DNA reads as TGTGCCAGCAGCCAAGGGGGGGGCAGGGGACAGGGGTCACCCCTCCACTTT.

The CDR3 DNA is TGTGCCAGCCGGGGGGGGTTGAACACTGAAGCTTTCTTT. The encoded protein is CASRGGLNTEAFF. The V and J genes are TRBV2 and TRBJ1-1, with a possible D match to TRBD1 (5 bases). The CDR3 loop spans 13 amino acids. Looked up from germline, CDR1 is SNHLY and CDR2 is FYNNEI. The ends were cut back, 8 bases at V and 0 bases at J, with 10 bases in the middle.